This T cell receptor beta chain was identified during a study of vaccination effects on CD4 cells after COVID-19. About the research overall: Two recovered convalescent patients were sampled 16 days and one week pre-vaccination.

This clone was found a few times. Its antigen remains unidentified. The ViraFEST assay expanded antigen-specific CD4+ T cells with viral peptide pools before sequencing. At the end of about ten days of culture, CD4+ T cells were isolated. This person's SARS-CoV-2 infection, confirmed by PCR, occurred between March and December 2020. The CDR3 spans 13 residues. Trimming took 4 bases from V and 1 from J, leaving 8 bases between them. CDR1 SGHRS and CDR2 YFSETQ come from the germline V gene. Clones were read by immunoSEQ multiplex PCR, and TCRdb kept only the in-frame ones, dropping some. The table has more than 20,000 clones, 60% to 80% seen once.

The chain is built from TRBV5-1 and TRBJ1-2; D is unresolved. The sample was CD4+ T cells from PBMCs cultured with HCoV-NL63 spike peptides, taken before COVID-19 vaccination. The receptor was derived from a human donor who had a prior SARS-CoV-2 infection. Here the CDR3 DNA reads TGCGCCAGCAGCCAGGCCAGTAACTATGGCTACACCTTC. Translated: CASSQASNYGYTF.